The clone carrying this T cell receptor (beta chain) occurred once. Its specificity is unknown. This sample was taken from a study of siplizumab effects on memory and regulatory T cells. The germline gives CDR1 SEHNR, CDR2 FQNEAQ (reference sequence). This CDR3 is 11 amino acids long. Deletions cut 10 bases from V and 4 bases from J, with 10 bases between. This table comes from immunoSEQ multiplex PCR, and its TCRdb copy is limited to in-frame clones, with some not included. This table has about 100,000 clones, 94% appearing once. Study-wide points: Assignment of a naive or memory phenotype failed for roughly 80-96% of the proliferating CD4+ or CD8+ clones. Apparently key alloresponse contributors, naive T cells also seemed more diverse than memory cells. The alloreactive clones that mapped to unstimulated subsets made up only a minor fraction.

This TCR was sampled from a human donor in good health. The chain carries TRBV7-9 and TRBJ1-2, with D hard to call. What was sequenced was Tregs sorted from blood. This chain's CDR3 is CATSTGYGYTF. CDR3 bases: TGTGCCACCTCCACTGGCTATGGCTACACCTTC.